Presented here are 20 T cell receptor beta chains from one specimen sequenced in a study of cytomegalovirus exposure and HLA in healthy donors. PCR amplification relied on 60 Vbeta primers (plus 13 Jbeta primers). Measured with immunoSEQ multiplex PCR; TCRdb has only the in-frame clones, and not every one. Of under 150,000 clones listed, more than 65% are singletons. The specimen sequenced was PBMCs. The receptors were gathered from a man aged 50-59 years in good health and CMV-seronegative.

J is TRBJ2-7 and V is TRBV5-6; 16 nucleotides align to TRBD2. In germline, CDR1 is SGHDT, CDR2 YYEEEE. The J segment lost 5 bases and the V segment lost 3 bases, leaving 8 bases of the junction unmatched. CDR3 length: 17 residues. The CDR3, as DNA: TGTGCCAGCAGCTCGGGACTAGCGGGGGGGCCGGGCCACGAGCAGTACTTC. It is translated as CASSSGLAGGPGHEQYF. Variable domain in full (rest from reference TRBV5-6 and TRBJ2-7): DAGVTQSPTHLIKTRGQQVTLRCSPKSGHDTVSWYQQALGQGPQFIFQYYEEEERQRGNFPDRFSGHQFPNYSSELNVNALLLGDSALYLCASSSGLAGGPGHEQYFGPGTRLTVT.

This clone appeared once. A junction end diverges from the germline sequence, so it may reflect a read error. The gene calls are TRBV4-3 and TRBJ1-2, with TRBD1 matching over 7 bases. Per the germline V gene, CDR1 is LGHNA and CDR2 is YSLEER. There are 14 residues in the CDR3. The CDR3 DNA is TGCGCCAGCAGCCCGGGTAGGGGGCTCTATGGCTACCCCTTC. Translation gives CASSPGRGLYGYPF.

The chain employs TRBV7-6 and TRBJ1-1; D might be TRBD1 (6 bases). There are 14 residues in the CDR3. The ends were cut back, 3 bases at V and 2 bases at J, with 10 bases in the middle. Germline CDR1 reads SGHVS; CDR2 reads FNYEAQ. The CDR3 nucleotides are TGTGCCAGCAGCTTGGGACAAACCAACACTGAAGCTTTCTTT. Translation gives CASSLGQTNTEAFF. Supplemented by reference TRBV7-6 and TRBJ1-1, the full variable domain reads GAGVSQSPRYKVTKRGQDVALRCDPISGHVSLYWYRQALGQGPEFLTYFNYEAQQDKSGLPNDRFSAERPEGSISTLTIQRTEQRDSAMYRCASSLGQTNTEAFFGQGTRLTVV.

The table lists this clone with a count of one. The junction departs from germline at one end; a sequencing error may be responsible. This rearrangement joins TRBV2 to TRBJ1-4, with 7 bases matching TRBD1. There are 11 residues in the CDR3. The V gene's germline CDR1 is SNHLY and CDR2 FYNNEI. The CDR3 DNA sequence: TGTGCCAGCAGTGAGGCCGGGACAGTGATCTTT. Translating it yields CASSEAGTVIF.

CDR3 region: CASRRWTSGGNEQYF. In DNA form, the CDR3 reads TGCGCCAGCAGGCGGTGGACTAGCGGGGGGAACGAGCAGTACTTC. This chain links TRBV5-1 with TRBJ2-7; 14 bases match TRBD2. The CDR3 spans 15 residues. Germline lookup yields CDR1 SGHRS and CDR2 YFSETQ. J lost 5 bases, V lost 5 bases, and 6 bases had no gene match. Complete variable domain (other parts from reference TRBV5-1 and TRBJ2-7): KAGVTQTPRYLIKTRGQQVTLSCSPISGHRSVSWYQQTPGQGLQFLFEYFSETQRNKGNFPGRFSGRQFSNSRSEMNVSTLELGDSALYLCASRRWTSGGNEQYFGPGTRLTVT.

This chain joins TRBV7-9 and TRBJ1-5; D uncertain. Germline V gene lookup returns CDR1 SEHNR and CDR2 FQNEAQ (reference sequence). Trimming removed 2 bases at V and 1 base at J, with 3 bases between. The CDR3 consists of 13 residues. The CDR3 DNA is TGTGCCAGCAGCTTACGGAGCAATCAGCCCCAGCATTTT. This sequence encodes CASSLRSNQPQHF.

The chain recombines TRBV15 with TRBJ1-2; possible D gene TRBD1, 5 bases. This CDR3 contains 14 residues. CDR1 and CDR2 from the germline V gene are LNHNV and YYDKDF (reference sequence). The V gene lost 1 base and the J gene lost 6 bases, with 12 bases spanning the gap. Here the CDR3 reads CATSRGDSPDGYTF. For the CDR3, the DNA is TGTGCCACCAGCAGAGGAGACAGTCCGGATGGCTACACCTTC.

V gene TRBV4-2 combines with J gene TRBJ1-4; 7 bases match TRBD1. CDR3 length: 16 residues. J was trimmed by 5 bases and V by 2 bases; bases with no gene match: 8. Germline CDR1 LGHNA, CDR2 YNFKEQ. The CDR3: CASSQPTGAGNEKLFF. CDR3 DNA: TGTGCCAGCAGCCAACCTACAGGGGCGGGGAATGAAAAACTGTTTTTT.

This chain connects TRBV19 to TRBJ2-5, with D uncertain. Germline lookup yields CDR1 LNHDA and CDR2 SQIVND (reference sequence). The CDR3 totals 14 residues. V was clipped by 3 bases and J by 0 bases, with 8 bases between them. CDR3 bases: TGTGCCAGTAGTATTTCGGGTAACCAAGAGACCCAGTACTTC. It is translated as CASSISGNQETQYF.

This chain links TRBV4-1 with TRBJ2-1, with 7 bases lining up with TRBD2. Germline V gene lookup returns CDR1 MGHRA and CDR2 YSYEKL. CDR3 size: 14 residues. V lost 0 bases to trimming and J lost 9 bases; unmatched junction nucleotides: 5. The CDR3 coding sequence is TGCGCCAGCAGCCAAGAAAGTAGCGGGCGTGAGCAGTTCTTC. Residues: CASSQESSGREQFF.

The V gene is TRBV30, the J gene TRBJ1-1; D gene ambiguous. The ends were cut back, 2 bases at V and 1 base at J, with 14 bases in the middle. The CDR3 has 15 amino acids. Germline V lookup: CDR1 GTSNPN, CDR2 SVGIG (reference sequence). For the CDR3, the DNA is TGTGCCTGGAGTCAACTCAAGCCCCAGAACACTGAAGCTTTCTTT. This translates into CAWSQLKPQNTEAFF. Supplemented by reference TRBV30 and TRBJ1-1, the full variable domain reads SQTIHQWPATLVQPVGSPLSLECTVEGTSNPNLYWYRQAAGRGLQLLFYSVGIGQISSEVPQNLSASRPQDRQFILSSKKLLLSDSGFYLCAWSQLKPQNTEAFFGQGTRLTVV.

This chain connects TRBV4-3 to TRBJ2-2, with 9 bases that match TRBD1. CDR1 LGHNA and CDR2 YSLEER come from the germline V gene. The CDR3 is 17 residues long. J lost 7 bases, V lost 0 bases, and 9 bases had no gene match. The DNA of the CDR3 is TGCGCCAGCAGCCAAGATAGAACAGGGGGCATTAACGGGGAGCTGTTTTTT. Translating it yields CASSQDRTGGINGELFF.

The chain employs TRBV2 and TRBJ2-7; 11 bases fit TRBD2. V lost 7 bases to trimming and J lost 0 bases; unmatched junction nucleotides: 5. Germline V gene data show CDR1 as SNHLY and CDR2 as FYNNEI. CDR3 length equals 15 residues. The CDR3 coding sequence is TGTGCCAGCAACAGACTAGCGGGGACCTCCTACGAGCAGTACTTC. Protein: CASNRLAGTSYEQYF.

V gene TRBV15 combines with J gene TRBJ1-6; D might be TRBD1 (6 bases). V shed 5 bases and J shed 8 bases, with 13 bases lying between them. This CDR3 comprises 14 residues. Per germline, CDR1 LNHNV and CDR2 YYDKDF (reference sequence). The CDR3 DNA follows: TGTGCCACCAGCCGTACAGGGACGTATTCACCCCTCCACTTT. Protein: CATSRTGTYSPLHF.

Here the CDR3 reads CASSIGPHSNQPQHF. DNA of the CDR3: TGTGCCAGTAGTATCGGTCCCCATAGCAATCAGCCCCAGCATTTT. The genes are TRBV19 and TRBJ1-5; D remains ambiguous. The V gene's germline CDR1 is LNHDA and CDR2 SQIVND (reference sequence). Trimming shortened V by 3 bases and J by 0 bases, and 9 bases separated the two germline ends. The CDR3 is made up of 15 amino acids.

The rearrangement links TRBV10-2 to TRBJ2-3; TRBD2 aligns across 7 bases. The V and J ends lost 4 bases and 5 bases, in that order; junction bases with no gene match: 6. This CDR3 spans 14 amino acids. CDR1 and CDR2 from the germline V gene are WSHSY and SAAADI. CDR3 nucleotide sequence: TGCGCCAGCAGTGTATCGGGGGGTAGAGATACGCAGTATTTT. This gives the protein CASSVSGGRDTQYF.

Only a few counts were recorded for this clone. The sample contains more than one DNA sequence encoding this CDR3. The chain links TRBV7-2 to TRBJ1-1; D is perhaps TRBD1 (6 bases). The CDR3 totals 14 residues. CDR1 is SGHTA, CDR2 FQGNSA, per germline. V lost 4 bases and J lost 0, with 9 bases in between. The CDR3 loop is CASSSRQVNTEAFF. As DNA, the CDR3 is TGTGCCAGCAGCTCCAGACAGGTGAACACTGAAGCTTTCTTT.

In DNA form, the CDR3 reads TGTGCCAGCACCTATCTAGGACAGGGGGTAGTACCTGGTCAGCCCCAGCATTTT. It is translated as CASTYLGQGVVPGQPQHF. The chain joins TRBV5-8 to TRBJ1-5; TRBD1 agrees at 10 bases. Germline CDR1 SGHTS, CDR2 YDEGEE. The CDR3 spans 18 residues. Losses at the gene ends were 6 bases for V and 6 bases for J; bases not matched to a gene: 18.

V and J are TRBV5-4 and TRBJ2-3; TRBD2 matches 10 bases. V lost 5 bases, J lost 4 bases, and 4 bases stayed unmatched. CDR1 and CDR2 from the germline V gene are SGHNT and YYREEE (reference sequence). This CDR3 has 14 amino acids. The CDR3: CASSSSGGPDTQYF. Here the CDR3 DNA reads TGTGCCAGCAGTAGTAGCGGGGGGCCAGATACGCAGTATTTT.

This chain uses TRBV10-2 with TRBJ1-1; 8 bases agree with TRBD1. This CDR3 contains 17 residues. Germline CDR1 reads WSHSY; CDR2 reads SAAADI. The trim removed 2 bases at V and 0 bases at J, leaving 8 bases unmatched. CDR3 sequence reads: CASSEAGGSPMNTEAFF. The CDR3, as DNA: TGCGCCAGCAGTGAGGCAGGGGGCTCACCCATGAACACTGAAGCTTTCTTT.